This T cell receptor beta chain was identified in a study of blood T cell repertoires in COVID-19. At the level of the study: Sites in the United States, Italy and Spain provided acute and convalescent COVID-19 samples. From T cells, B-cell-depleted T cells, or PBMCs came the material, which was cDNA or gDNA.

Per the original data handling: How many nucleated cells were present was estimated from reference gene primer amplification. Clones were read by immunoSEQ multiplex PCR, and TCRdb kept only the in-frame ones, dropping some. The D gene and trimming were derived from the DNA, and the V and J assignments and clone size from that table. The table has over 100,000 clones, approximately 81% seen once. The germline V gene has CDR1 MGHDK and CDR2 SYGVNS. Unmatched junction bases numbered 0, after V lost 3 bases and J lost 5 bases. The CDR3 contains 14 residues. The sequenced sample was peripheral blood. This receptor was taken from a woman aged 80 or older with acute or convalescent COVID-19. The chain recombines TRBV25-1 with TRBJ1-4; 10 bases agree with TRBD1. In DNA, the CDR3 is TGTGCCAGCAGTGAGGGACAGGGGAATGAAAAACTGTTTTTT. The encoded protein is CASSEGQGNEKLFF.